Described below is a single TCR beta chain sequence and its context. Its matching antigen is unknown. The CDR3 contains 15 residues. Germline CDR1 reads SGHRS; CDR2 reads YFSETQ. This sample was taken from a study of monozygotic twins with inflammatory bowel disease. General study points: No distinction between different T cell subtypes was possible. Against healthy co-twins, IBD patients had lower TCRbeta diversity (measured by inverse Simpson).

The authors made each sample's cDNA in eight separate reactions. One entry per CDR3 protein, without DNA, is what TCRdb gives after re-calling the 5' RACE reads. The listing contains fewer than 400,000 distinct CDR3 sequences. The blood volume drawn from each donor was roughly 2.5 ml. Source material: blood. The chain has TRBV5-1 and TRBJ2-1; without DNA, the TCRdb call of TRBD2 cannot be checked. The receptor comes from a human donor with ulcerative colitis or Crohn's disease, or a healthy co-twin of an affected twin (not recorded which). CDR3: CASSLEGLAYNEQFF.